These 9 T cell receptor beta chains were all obtained from the same sample, sequenced in a study of shared clonotypes between healthy human individuals. The data were produced by immunoSEQ multiplex PCR, yet TCRdb's version contains in-frame clones alone and is incomplete. This table holds a few million clones, 90% to 95% found once. Sequencing used naive CD4+ T cells from PBMCs. Subset of the sample: CD45RA+ positively selected. These receptors all come from a young man in good health. Some clones in this sample may be carry-over from other donors' samples.

The V gene is TRBV4-1, the J gene TRBJ2-3, with D tentatively TRBD2 (6 bases). Per the germline V gene, CDR1 is MGHRA and CDR2 is YSYEKL. Trimming cost V 0 bases and J 2 bases, with 21 bases left between them. This CDR3 has 19 amino acids. The CDR3 DNA reads as TGCGCCAGCAGCCAAGAGGGGGGTTCGGGCAGCGGACCCACAGATACGCAGTATTTT. This gives the protein CASSQEGGSGSGPTDTQYF.

The chain is built from TRBV2 and TRBJ2-1; the match to TRBD2 covers 9 bases. Germline assignment: CDR1 SNHLY and CDR2 FYNNEI. The CDR3 covers 13 residues. The ends lost 8 bases at V and 5 bases at J; junction bases unmatched: 4. CDR3 loop: CASVREGDNEQFF. The DNA of the CDR3 is TGTGCCAGCGTGCGGGAGGGGGACAATGAGCAGTTCTTC.

The rearrangement links TRBV5-1 to TRBJ1-1; no definite D call. Germline CDR1 and CDR2: SGHRS and YFSETQ. With 0 bases removed from V and 5 bases from J, the gap between germline ends came to 14 bases. There are 15 residues in the CDR3. The CDR3 nucleotides are TGCGCCAGCAGCTTGGCCGCTGGGCGTGAAACTGAAGCTTTCTTT. As protein: CASSLAAGRETEAFF.

This clone has a single count. This CDR3 is also generated by other DNA sequences in the sample. The chain couples TRBV5-1 to TRBJ2-2, with no clear D. The CDR3 sequence is 14 residues long. Germline V gene data show CDR1 as SGHRS and CDR2 as YFSETQ. Trimming took off 4 bases at V and 2 bases at J, with 9 bases between the two ends. In DNA, the CDR3 is TGCGCCAGCAGCATGGACCCTAACACCGGGGAGCTGTTTTTT. Translating gives CASSMDPNTGELFF.

This clone has just a few counts. This chain connects TRBV10-1 to TRBJ1-1; D unclear. CDR3 length equals 13 residues. The V end was cut by 6 bases, the J end by 1 base, with 9 bases between. Germline CDR1 is WNHNN and CDR2 is SYGVQD (reference sequence). CDR3 bases: TGCGCCAGCAGGTTGGACGGGAACACTGAAGCTTTCTTT. The encoded protein is CASRLDGNTEAFF.

The chain couples TRBV28 to TRBJ2-2; 8 bases are a match to TRBD2. The length of the CDR3 is 16 residues. The germline V gene encodes CDR1 MDHEN and CDR2 SYDVKM. The trim removed 3 bases at V and 1 base at J, leaving 4 bases unmatched. CDR3 bases: TGTGCCAGCAGTTTCCGGCTAGCGGGGAACACCGGGGAGCTGTTTTTT. Translated: CASSFRLAGNTGELFF.

The chain uses TRBV6-1 and TRBJ2-7; the D is unclear. V lost 2 bases to trimming and J lost 3 bases, with 17 bases between them. Germline V lookup: CDR1 MNHNS, CDR2 SASEGT. The CDR3 is made up of 16 amino acids. In nucleotides, the CDR3 is TGTGCCAGCAGTGAAAACCCCGTCACCGTTGTCTACGAGCAGTACTTC. The encoded protein is CASSENPVTVVYEQYF.

The rearrangement links TRBV6-5 to TRBJ2-7, with 7 bases lining up with TRBD2. Germline V gene lookup returns CDR1 MNHEY and CDR2 SVGAGI. This CDR3 comprises 15 residues. J gave up 3 bases and V 4 bases, and 9 bases lay outside the gene matches. In nucleotides, the CDR3 is TGTGCCAGCAGTTCCAGGGACGGGGGGTTCTACGAGCAGTACTTC. It codes for CASSSRDGGFYEQYF.

The rearrangement joins TRBV5-1 to TRBJ2-1; the D gene is possibly TRBD2 (5 bases). CDR1 and CDR2 (germline): SGHRS, YFSETQ. The CDR3 loop spans 15 amino acids. Trimming stripped 1 base from V and 6 bases from J, with 14 bases between. Here the CDR3 reads CASSLTALDGNEQFF. CDR3 bases: TGCGCCAGCAGCTTGACAGCACTAGACGGCAATGAGCAGTTCTTC. Full variable domain (remainder filled in from reference TRBV5-1 and TRBJ2-1): KAGVTQTPRYLIKTRGQQVTLSCSPISGHRSVSWYQQTPGQGLQFLFEYFSETQRNKGNFPGRFSGRQFSNSRSEMNVSTLELGDSALYLCASSLTALDGNEQFFGPGTRLTVL.